This is a list of T cell receptor beta chains from one sample in a study of sequential checkpoint blockade in melanoma. Measured with immunoSEQ multiplex PCR; TCRdb has only the in-frame clones, and not every one. The sample includes approximately 5,300 clones, approximately 35% of them seen just once. Material: tumor tissue (inferred from file names), obtained from a patient given nivolumab and ipilimumab in sequence. The receptors shown here come from a human donor with melanoma. Each CDR3 is given with its conserved first and last residue. A D gene is named only where the DNA matches it firmly. Size is omitted from some rows. Given values are once, few, many or a class for expanded clones.

J: TRBJ2-5; D: .; V: TRBV5-1; size: .; length: 14; DNA: TGCGCCAGCAGCTTGGGTCCGGTCAGAGAGACCCAGTACTTC; CDR3: CASSLGPVRETQYF
J: TRBJ2-7; D: .; V: TRBV7-5; size: .; length: 14; DNA: TGTGCCAGCAGCTTAGCGATGGAGCGGGACGAGCAGTACTTC; CDR3: CASSLAMERDEQYF
J: TRBJ1-3; D: .; V: TRBV6-8; size: few; length: 14; DNA: TGTGCCGCCTGGGCCTCAGGGGTTGGAGACACCATATATTTT; CDR3: CAAWASGVGDTIYF
J: TRBJ1-4; D: .; V: TRBV6-8; size: .; length: 18; DNA: TGTGCCAGCAGTCCCTCGCAGGTTCTTAGGGCAACTAATGAAAAACTGTTTTTT; CDR3: CASSPSQVLRATNEKLFF
J: TRBJ1-1; D: .; V: TRBV28; size: few; length: 16; DNA: TGTGCCAGCAGTTCTCACCCGACAAATAGGGACACTGAAGCTTTCTTT; CDR3: CASSSHPTNRDTEAFF
J: TRBJ2-3; D: TRBD2; V: TRBV18; size: .; length: 17; DNA: TGTGCCAGCTCACCACTGGGACTAGCGGGAGACAAAGATACGCAGTATTTT; CDR3: CASSPLGLAGDKDTQYF
J: TRBJ2-1; D: TRBD2; V: TRBV11-3; size: .; length: 17; DNA: TGTGCCAGCAGCTTGGGTGTGGGACTAGCGGGAGACAATGAGCAGTTCTTC; CDR3: CASSLGVGLAGDNEQFF
J: TRBJ2-7; D: TRBD2; V: TRBV28; size: few; length: 17; DNA: TGTGCCAGAAGATCACCTGACGAGCGGGAGGTAGCCTACGAGCAGTACTTC; CDR3: CARRSPDEREVAYEQYF
J: TRBJ2-3; D: .; V: TRBV28; size: .; length: 13; DNA: TGTGCCAGCAGTTTGGGCCCTACAGATACGCAGTATTTT; CDR3: CASSLGPTDTQYF
J: TRBJ1-1; D: .; V: TRBV6-4; size: .; length: 14; DNA: TGTGCCAGCACAGGCCTGACGAAGTACACTGAAGCTTTCTTT; CDR3: CASTGLTKYTEAFF
J: TRBJ2-7; D: .; V: TRBV5-1; size: few; length: 15; DNA: TGCGCCAGCAGCACAAGCCTGGCGGGCCGGGGAGAGCAGTACTTC; CDR3: CASSTSLAGRGEQYF
J: TRBJ2-1; D: .; V: TRBV28; size: .; length: 16; DNA: TGTGCCAGCAGTTTAGAGGCGGGATCCACCTACAATGAGCAGTTCTTC; CDR3: CASSLEAGSTYNEQFF
J: TRBJ2-1; D: TRBD2; V: TRBV25-1; size: once; length: 15; DNA: TGTGCCAGCAGTAGGGCTAGCGGGGATAACAATGAGCAGTTCTTC; CDR3: CASSRASGDNNEQFF
J: TRBJ2-2; D: .; V: TRBV6-8; size: few; length: 14; DNA: TGTGCCAGCAGTGAGAAGTGGAACACCGGGGAGCTGTTTTTT; CDR3: CASSEKWNTGELFF
J: TRBJ1-2; D: .; V: TRBV9; size: .; length: 13; DNA: TGTGCCAGCAGCGAGGGATCCGAATATGGCTACACCTTC; CDR3: CASSEGSEYGYTF
J: TRBJ2-1; D: TRBD1; V: TRBV28; size: once; length: 19; DNA: TGTGCCAGCTCCACCTACCTTTTGACAGGGCAAGCGTCCTACAATGAGCAGTTCTTC; CDR3: CASSTYLLTGQASYNEQFF
J: TRBJ2-1; D: TRBD2; V: TRBV28; size: .; length: 15; DNA: TGTGCCAGCAGTTTTCTAGCGGATACATACAATGAGCAGTTCTTC; CDR3: CASSFLADTYNEQFF
J: TRBJ2-1; D: .; V: TRBV12-2; size: .; length: 15; DNA: TGTGCAAGTCGCTTAGCCGGGCGACTGGACAATGAGCAGTTCTTC; CDR3: CASRLAGRLDNEQFF
J: TRBJ2-5; D: .; V: TRBV9; size: medium-sized; length: 14; DNA: TGTGCCAGCAGCGTAGATGAGTTGGTCTACCCCCAGTACTTC; CDR3: CASSVDELVYPQYF
J: TRBJ1-1; D: .; V: TRBV11-3; size: .; length: 15; DNA: TGTGCCAGCAGCTTGGTGCGAGGGGTCGACACTGAAGCTTTCTTT; CDR3: CASSLVRGVDTEAFF
J: TRBJ1-5; D: TRBD1; V: TRBV7-6; size: .; length: 14; DNA: TGTGCCAGCAGCTTCCGGGACAGAAATCAGCCCCAGCATTTT; CDR3: CASSFRDRNQPQHF
J: TRBJ1-2; D: TRBD1; V: TRBV5-1; size: .; length: 17; DNA: TGCGCCAGCAGCTTGGATTACCGGGACAGGAACTTCTATGGCTACACCTTC; CDR3: CASSLDYRDRNFYGYTF
J: TRBJ1-2; D: TRBD1; V: TRBV15; size: .; length: 15; DNA: TGTGCCACCAGTCCAGGGGGCTTTATGAACTATGGCTACACCTTC; CDR3: CATSPGGFMNYGYTF
J: TRBJ2-2; D: .; V: TRBV18; size: .; length: 15; DNA: TGTGCCAGCTCACCGAAACTAGTCGGACCCGGGGAGCTGTTTTTT; CDR3: CASSPKLVGPGELFF
J: TRBJ2-1; D: .; V: TRBV6-8; size: .; length: 15; DNA: TGTGCCAGCAGTTACTCGGTGGGACCTCCGAATGAACAGTTCTTC; CDR3: CASSYSVGPPNEQFF
J: TRBJ1-2; D: .; V: TRBV6-8; size: .; length: 15; DNA: TGTGCCAGCAGCCCCACCGTCGCTCCCGGGCATGGCTACACCTTC; CDR3: CASSPTVAPGHGYTF
J: TRBJ2-1; D: TRBD2; V: TRBV7-2; size: few; length: 13; DNA: TGTGCCAGCTCTAGCGGGGCCTACAATGAGCAGTTCTTC; CDR3: CASSSGAYNEQFF
J: TRBJ1-2; D: .; V: TRBV6-8; size: few; length: 15; DNA: TGTGCCAGCAGTTACTCTCGGGGGGTCTTCTATGGCTACACCTTC; CDR3: CASSYSRGVFYGYTF